This T cell receptor beta chain emerged from a study of blood T cell repertoires in COVID-19. The wider study: The United States, Italy and Spain provided the acute and convalescent COVID-19 samples. Sources were T cells, B-cell-depleted T cells, or PBMCs; the material itself was cDNA or gDNA.

It was during active infection that Seattle patients were enrolled and then longitudinally followed. Original analysis: By means of reference gene primer amplification, nucleated cell counts were estimated. This table comes from immunoSEQ multiplex PCR, and its TCRdb copy is limited to in-frame clones, with some not included. The D gene and trimming were derived from the DNA, and the V and J assignments and clone size from that table. The data hold a few hundred thousand clones, with about 87% observed a single time. Germline V CDR1 and CDR2: LGHDT, YNNKEL (reference sequence). Between the trimmed V and J ends, which lost 4 bases and 6 bases, there was a span of 10 bases. The CDR3 contains 13 residues.

The source is a woman aged 70-85 years with COVID-19, enrolled during active disease. Sequencing was carried out using peripheral blood. The genes are TRBV3-1 (or the pseudogene TRBV3-2) and TRBJ1-5; D might be TRBD1 (5 bases). This CDR3 is CASSRGTAQPQHF. The CDR3 DNA follows: TGTGCCAGCAGCCGCGGGACGGCTCAGCCCCAGCATTTT.